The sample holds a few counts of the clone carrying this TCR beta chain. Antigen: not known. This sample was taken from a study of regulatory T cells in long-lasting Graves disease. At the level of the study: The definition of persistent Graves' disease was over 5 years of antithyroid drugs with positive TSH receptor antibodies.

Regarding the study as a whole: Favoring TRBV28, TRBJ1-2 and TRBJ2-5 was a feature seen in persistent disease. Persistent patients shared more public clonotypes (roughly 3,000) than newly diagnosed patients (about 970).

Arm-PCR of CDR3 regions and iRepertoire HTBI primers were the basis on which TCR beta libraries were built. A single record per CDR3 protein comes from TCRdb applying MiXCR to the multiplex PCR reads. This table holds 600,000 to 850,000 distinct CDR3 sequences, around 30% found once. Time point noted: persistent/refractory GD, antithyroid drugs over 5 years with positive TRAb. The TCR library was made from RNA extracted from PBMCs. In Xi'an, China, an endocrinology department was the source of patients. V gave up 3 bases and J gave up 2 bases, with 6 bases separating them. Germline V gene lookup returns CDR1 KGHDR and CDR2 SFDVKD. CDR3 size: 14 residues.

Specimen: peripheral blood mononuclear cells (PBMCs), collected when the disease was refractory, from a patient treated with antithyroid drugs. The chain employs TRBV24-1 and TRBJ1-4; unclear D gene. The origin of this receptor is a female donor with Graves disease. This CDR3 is CATSDGGTNEKLFF. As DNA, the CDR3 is TGTGCCACCAGTGATGGTGGGACTAATGAAAAACTGTTTTTT.